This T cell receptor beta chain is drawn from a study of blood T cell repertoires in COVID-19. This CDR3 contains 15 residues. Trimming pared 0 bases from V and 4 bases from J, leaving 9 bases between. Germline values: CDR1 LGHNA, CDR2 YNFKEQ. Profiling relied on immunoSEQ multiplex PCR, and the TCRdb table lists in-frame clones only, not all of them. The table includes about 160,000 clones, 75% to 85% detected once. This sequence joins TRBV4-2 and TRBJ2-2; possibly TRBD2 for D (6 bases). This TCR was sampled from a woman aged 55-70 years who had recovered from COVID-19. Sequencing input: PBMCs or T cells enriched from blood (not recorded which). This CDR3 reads CASSQDSGVTGELFF. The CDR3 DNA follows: TGTGCCAGCAGCCAAGATTCGGGGGTCACCGGGGAGCTGTTTTTT.